The 5 T cell receptor beta chains below come from one sample, sequenced in a study of T cell changes during pregnancy in multiple sclerosis. Clones were sequenced by immunoSEQ multiplex PCR, and TCRdb holds only the in-frame ones, with some missing. The sample holds roughly 40,000 clones; approximately 88% are singletons and the top ten take around 0.63%. The sample consisted of CD4+ T cells from peripheral blood mononuclear cells, taken in the first trimester of pregnancy. These receptors were collected from a female donor with multiple sclerosis, enrolled in a pregnancy study.

The CDR3 region has the DNA TGTGCCAGCATGCGACTAGCGGAACAAGAGACCCAGTACTTC. Residues: CASMRLAEQETQYF. The rearrangement uses TRBV11-2 and TRBJ2-5, with 9 bases lining up with TRBD2. V trimming: 7 bases; J trimming: 2 bases; junction bases outside the gene matches: 5. The CDR3 consists of 14 residues. Germline lookup yields CDR1 SGHAT and CDR2 FQNNGV.

The genes are TRBV18 and TRBJ2-1; D gene ambiguous. Between the trimmed V and J ends, which lost 6 bases and 8 bases, there was a span of 8 bases. Germline values: CDR1 KGHSH, CDR2 LQKENI. The CDR3 sequence is 11 residues long. CDR3 region: CASSPADEQFF. The CDR3 nucleotides are TGTGCCAGCTCTCCCGCGGATGAGCAGTTCTTC.

V usage is TRBV10-2 and J usage is TRBJ1-1; TRBD1 might be the D (6 bases). Germline V CDR1 and CDR2: WSHSY, SAAADI. CDR3 length: 13 residues. The V end lost 2 bases, the J end lost 4 bases, and 8 bases lay between the germline ends. Here the CDR3 reads CASSERGGTEAFF. The CDR3 region has the DNA TGCGCCAGCAGTGAGAGAGGGGGCACTGAAGCTTTCTTT.

The chain is built from TRBV30 and TRBJ1-4; D unresolved. V was pared by 4 bases and J by 3 bases, with 9 bases between. Germline CDR1 is GTSNPN and CDR2 is SVGIG (reference sequence). This CDR3 is 13 amino acids long. CDR3 sequence: CAWTGISNEKLFF. CDR3 DNA sequence: TGTGCCTGGACCGGGATTTCTAATGAAAAACTGTTTTTT.

V usage is TRBV9 and J usage is TRBJ1-3; weak D call: TRBD1 (6 bases). Germline CDR1 SGDLS, CDR2 YYNGEE. Trimming left V 4 bases short and J 0 bases short, with 17 bases between. The length of the CDR3 is 17 residues. The DNA of the CDR3 is TGTGCCAGCAGCCCCCGTCCGCGGGGGGCCTCTGGAAACACCATATATTTT. It translates to CASSPRPRGASGNTIYF.